This T cell receptor beta chain appears in the sequencing data of a study of OX40 agonist ivuxolimab in advanced cancers. About the study: Dose-escalation cases comprised hepatocellular carcinoma, melanoma, renal cell or head and neck cancer.

This clone was seen only a few times. The target antigen is unknown. Blood sampling took place at baseline, cycle 4 day 1, and cycle 7 day 1. The assay was immunoSEQ multiplex PCR, and TCRdb's table has in-frame clones only and misses some. The repertoire has fewer than 70,000 clones, 84% of them found once; the top ten carry approximately 2.4%. Germline V gene lookup returns CDR1 LNHDA and CDR2 SQIVND (reference sequence). The CDR3 spans 18 residues. V lost 3 bases and J lost 10, with 29 bases in between. Study conclusions and caveats: Expanded peripheral T cells had an undetermined antigen specificity.

The chain couples TRBV19 to TRBJ2-3; D unresolved. The receptor was derived from an adult with an advanced solid tumor such as melanoma, head and neck, liver or kidney cancer. The sequences come from CD4+ or CD8+ T cells sorted from blood, collected in a trial of the OX40 agonist ivuxolimab. The CDR3 coding sequence is TGTGCCAGTAGTATTCCCCCAACTGGCCGATACTCGAGAGTGCCGCAGTATTTT. Its protein product is CASSIPPTGRYSRVPQYF. Filled out from reference TRBV19 and TRBJ2-3, the complete variable domain reads DGGITQSPKYLFRKEGQNVTLSCEQNLNHDAMYWYRQDPGQGLRLIYYSQIVNDFQKGDIAEGYSVSREKKESFPLTVTSAQKNPTAFYLCASSIPPTGRYSRVPQYFGPGTRLTVL.